This paragraph reports one T cell receptor (beta chain). Its antigen is currently unknown. One entry per CDR3 protein, called by TCRdb with MiXCR from the RT-PCR reads. The sample yields about 180,000 distinct CDR3 sequences, around 9.2% seen once. This entry is derived from a study of response to subunit inactivated influenza vaccine. Study results and caveats: Few new T cells, the authors suggested, are recruited by each seasonal influenza vaccination.

This clonotype was obtained from a man aged 50-60 years who received an inactivated influenza vaccine. The sequencing here drew on non-naive T cells sorted from PBMCs, taken on the day of vaccination.

The CDR3: CAAPPGLGLDTQYF. The CDR3 DNA reads TGTGCCGCCCCGCCGGGACTAGGCTTAGATACGCAGTATTTT. The V gene is TRBV28, the J gene TRBJ2-3, with TRBD2 matching 8 bases. This CDR3 region has 14 residues. Trimming removed 11 bases from V and 5 bases from J; junction bases left unmatched: 12. The germline gives CDR1 MDHEN, CDR2 SYDVKM.